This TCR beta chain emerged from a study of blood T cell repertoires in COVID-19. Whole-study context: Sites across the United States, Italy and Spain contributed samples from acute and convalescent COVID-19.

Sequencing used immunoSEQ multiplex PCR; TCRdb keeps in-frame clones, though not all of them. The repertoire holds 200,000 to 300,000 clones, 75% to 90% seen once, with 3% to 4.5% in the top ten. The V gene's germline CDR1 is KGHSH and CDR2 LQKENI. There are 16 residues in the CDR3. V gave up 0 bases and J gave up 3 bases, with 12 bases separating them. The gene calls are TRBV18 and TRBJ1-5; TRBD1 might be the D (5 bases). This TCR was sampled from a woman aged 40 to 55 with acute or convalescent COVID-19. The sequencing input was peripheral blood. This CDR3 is CASSPPGGALNQPQHF. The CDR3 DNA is TGTGCCAGCTCACCACCGGGAGGGGCCCTCAATCAGCCCCAGCATTTT.